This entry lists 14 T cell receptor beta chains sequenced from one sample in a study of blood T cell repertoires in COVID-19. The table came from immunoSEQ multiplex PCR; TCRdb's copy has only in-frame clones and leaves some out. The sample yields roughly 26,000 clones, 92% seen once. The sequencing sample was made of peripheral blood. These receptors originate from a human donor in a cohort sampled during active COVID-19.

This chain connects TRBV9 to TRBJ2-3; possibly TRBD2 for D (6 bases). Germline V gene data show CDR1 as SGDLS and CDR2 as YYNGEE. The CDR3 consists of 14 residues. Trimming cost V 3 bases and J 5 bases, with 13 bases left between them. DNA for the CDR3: TGTGCCAGCAGCGAAGGACTAACTGGAGATACGCAGTATTTT. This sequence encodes CASSEGLTGDTQYF.

In nucleotides, the CDR3 is TGTGCCATCACCGAAAGGCGGGGGGGTAGCACAGATACGCAGTATTTT. This gives the protein CAITERRGGSTDTQYF. The rearrangement uses TRBV10-3 and TRBJ2-3, with 9 bases lining up with TRBD2. Germline V gives CDR1 ENHRY, CDR2 SYGVKD. V was pared by 7 bases and J by 0 bases, with 8 bases of the junction left unmatched. The CDR3 has 16 amino acids.

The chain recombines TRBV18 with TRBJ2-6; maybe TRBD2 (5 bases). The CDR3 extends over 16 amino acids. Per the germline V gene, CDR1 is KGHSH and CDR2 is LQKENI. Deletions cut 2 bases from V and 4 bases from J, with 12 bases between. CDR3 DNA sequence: TGTGCCAGCTCACCAAACGGGGTAGCGGGGGCCAACGTCCTGACTTTC. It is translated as CASSPNGVAGANVLTF.

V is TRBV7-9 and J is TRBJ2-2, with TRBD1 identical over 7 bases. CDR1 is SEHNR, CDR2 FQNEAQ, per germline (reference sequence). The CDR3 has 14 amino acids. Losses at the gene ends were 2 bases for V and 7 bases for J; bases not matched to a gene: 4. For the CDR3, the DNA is TGTGCCAGCAGCTTAAGGGGGCCGGACGGGGAGCTGTTTTTT. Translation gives CASSLRGPDGELFF.

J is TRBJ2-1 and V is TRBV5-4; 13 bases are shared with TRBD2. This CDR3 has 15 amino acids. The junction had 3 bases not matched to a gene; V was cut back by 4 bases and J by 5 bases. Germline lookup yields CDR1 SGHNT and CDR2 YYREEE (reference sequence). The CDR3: CASSPGTSGNNEQFF. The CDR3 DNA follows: TGTGCCAGCAGCCCCGGGACTAGCGGGAACAATGAGCAGTTCTTC.

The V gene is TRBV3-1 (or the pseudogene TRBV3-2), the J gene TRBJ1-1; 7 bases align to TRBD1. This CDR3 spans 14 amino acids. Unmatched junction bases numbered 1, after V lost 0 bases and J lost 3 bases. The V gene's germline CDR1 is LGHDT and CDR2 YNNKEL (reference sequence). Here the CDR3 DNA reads TGTGCCAGCAGCCAAGAAGGGGGCGACACTGAAGCTTTCTTT. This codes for CASSQEGGDTEAFF.

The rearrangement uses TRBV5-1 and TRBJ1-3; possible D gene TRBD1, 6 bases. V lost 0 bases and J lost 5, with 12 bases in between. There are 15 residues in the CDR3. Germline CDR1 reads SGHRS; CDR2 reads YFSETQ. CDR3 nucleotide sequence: TGCGCCAGCAGCTTGGAAGGACAGAAAAGAAACACCATATATTTT. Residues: CASSLEGQKRNTIYF.

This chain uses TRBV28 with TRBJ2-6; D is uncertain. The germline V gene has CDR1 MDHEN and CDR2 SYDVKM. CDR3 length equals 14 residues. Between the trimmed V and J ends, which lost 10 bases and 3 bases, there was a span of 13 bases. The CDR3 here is CATLLGIGANVLTF. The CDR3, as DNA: TGTGCCACCTTGTTGGGCATTGGGGCCAACGTCCTGACTTTC.

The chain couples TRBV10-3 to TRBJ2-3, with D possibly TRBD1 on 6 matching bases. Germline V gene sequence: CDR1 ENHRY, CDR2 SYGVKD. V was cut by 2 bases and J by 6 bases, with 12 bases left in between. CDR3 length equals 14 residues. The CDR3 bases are TGTGCCATCAGTGAGACGCCAGGGGCGGATACGCAGTATTTT. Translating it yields CAISETPGADTQYF.

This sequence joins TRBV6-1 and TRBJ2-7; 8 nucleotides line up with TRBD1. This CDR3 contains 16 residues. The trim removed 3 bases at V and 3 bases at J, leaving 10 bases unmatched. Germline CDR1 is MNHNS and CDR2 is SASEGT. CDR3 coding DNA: TGTGCCAGCAGTGACGACGAGGACAGGGTGGACTACGAGCAGTACTTC. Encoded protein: CASSDDEDRVDYEQYF.

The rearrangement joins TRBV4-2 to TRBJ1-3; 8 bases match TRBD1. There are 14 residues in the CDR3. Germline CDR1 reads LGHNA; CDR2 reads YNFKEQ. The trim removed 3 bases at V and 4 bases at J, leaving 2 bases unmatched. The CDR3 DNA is TGTGCCAGCAGCCAGACAGGGGTAGGAAACACCATATATTTT. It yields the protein CASSQTGVGNTIYF.

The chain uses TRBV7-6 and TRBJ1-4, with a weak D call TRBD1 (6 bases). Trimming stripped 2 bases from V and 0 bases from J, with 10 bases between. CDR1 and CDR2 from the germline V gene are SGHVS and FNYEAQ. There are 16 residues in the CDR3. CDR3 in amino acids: CASSLRTAATNEKLFF. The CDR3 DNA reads TGTGCCAGCAGCTTAAGGACAGCTGCAACTAATGAAAAACTGTTTTTT.

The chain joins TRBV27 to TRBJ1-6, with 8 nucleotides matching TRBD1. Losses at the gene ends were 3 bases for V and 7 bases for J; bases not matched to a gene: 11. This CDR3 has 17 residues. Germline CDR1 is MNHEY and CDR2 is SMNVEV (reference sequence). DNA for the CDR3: TGTGCCAGCAGTTTCAACCTTTTTCGGGACAGGAATTCACCCCTCCACTTT. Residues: CASSFNLFRDRNSPLHF.

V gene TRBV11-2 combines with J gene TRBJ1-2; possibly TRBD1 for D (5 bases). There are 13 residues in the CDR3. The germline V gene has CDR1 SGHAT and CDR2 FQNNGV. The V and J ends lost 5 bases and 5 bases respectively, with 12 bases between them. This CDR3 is CASSPGLGYGYTF. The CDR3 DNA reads TGTGCCAGCAGCCCAGGGCTGGGTTATGGCTACACCTTC. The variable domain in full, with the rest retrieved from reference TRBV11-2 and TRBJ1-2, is EAGVAQSPRYKIIEKRQSVAFWCNPISGHATLYWYQQILGQGPKLLIQFQNNGVVDDSQLPKDRFSAERLKGVDSTLKIQPAKLEDSAVYLCASSPGLGYGYTFGSGTRLTVV.